The entry that follows covers one TCR beta chain sequence. What it recognizes is unknown. CDR1 is GTSNPN, CDR2 SVGIG, per germline (reference sequence). This CDR3 is built from 17 residues. J lost 6 bases, V lost 0 bases, and 12 bases had no gene match. This entry belongs to a study of memory CD4+ T cells and cytomegalovirus serostatus. Study context: Healthy Belgian adult donors included about nine CMV-positive and 24 CMV-negative people.

The method was immunoSEQ multiplex PCR; TCRdb's version includes in-frame clones alone and lacks a portion of them. The data show approximately 60,000 clones, about 70% seen once. The sort gate was single viable CD3+CD4+CD8-CD45RO+ cells for memory CD4+ T cells. Study-level results: The CMV-associated TCR signature appears largely within the CD4+ memory repertoire. About 40% of the roughly 160 known CMV-associated TCRbeta sequences appeared in CD4+ memory.

The sequenced sample was memory CD4+ T cells from blood. This clonotype was sampled from an adult in good health and CMV-seropositive. The chain employs TRBV30 and TRBJ2-1; 9 bases are a match to TRBD2. The CDR3 reads CAWSVMLLAGHTNEQFF. The CDR3 DNA reads TGTGCCTGGAGTGTTATGCTTCTAGCGGGGCACACCAATGAGCAGTTCTTC.